This T cell receptor (beta chain) was sequenced during a study of T-cell reconstitution after alpha-beta-depleted transplantation in children. Notes on the study in general: Hyperexpanded clones declined; after one year, newly produced T cells mostly supplied diversity. After transplant, at about two months, alpha-beta T cells were reportedly derived from several hundred expanded graft clones. Surviving recipient cells, namely T cells and thymic progenitors, were the source of high day-60 TCRbeta diversity in some patients.

Germline lookup yields CDR1 KGHSH and CDR2 LQKENI. The CDR3 runs to 15 residues. V was trimmed by 6 bases and J by 7 bases, leaving 19 bases between them. During its preparation, the TCRbeta library received unique molecular identifiers. TCRdb ran MiXCR on the PCR reads and lists one entry per CDR3 protein. Altogether some 460,000 distinct CDR3 sequences are present, roughly 17% being singletons, with the ten largest covering 25% to 35%. This clonotype was detected a few times. Its target is not known. This sample comprised PBMCs, mostly from graft donor cells, obtained 360 days after TCRalphabeta/CD19-depleted stem cell transplant. The genes are TRBV18 and TRBJ2-1, with a tentative D call TRBD2 (5 bases). The receptor was isolated from a boy in the first two years of life who had a stem cell transplant for Wiskott-Aldrich syndrome, so the T cells may come from the graft donor. The CDR3 sequence: CASSSLEDPMNEQFF. The CDR3 DNA is TGTGCCAGCTCGTCACTAGAGGATCCAATGAATGAGCAGTTCTTC.